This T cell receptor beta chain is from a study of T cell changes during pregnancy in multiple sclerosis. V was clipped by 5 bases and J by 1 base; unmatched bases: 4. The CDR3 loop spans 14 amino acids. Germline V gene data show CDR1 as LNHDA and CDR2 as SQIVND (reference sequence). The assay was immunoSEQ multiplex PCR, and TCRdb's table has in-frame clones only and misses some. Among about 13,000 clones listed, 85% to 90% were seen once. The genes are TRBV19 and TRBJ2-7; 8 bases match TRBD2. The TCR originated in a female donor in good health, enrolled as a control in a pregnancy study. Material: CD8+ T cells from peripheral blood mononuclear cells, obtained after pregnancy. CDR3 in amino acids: CASSPSGLSYEQYF. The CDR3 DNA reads TGTGCCAGTAGTCCTAGCGGGCTGTCCTACGAGCAGTACTTC.